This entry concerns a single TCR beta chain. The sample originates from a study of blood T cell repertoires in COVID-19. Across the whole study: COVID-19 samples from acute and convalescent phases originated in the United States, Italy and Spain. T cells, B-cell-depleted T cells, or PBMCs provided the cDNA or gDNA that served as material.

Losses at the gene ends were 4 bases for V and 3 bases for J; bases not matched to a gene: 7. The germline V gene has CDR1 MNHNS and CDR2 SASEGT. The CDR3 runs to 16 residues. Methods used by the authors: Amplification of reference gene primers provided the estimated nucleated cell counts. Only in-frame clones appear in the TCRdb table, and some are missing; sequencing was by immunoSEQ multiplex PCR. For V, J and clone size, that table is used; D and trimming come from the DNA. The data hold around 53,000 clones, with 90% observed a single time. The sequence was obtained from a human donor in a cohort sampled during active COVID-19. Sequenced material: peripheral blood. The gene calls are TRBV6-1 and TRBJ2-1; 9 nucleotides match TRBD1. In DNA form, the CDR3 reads TGTGCCAGCAGTGGGGGGGACAGGGTGAGCTACAATGAGCAGTTCTTC. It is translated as CASSGGDRVSYNEQFF.